What follows are 10 T cell receptor beta chains derived from one specimen sequenced in a study of blood T cell repertoires in COVID-19. Profiling relied on immunoSEQ multiplex PCR, and the TCRdb table lists in-frame clones only, not all of them. The table shows about 250,000 clones, with 70% to 90% occurring only once. Sequenced input: PBMCs or T cells enriched from blood (not recorded which). The source is a woman aged 25 to 45 who had recovered from COVID-19.

The rearrangement joins TRBV6-5 to TRBJ2-3, with a possible D match to TRBD2 (6 bases). Per germline, CDR1 MNHEY and CDR2 SVGAGI. The V gene lost 10 bases and the J gene lost 0 bases, with 8 bases spanning the gap. CDR3 length equals 12 residues. CDR3 sequence (DNA): TGTGCCACTGGGAGGAGCACAGATACGCAGTATTTT. It yields the protein CATGRSTDTQYF.

The CDR3 DNA follows: TGCGCCAGCAGCTTGGAGGGGTTCTATGGCTACACCTTC. This gives the protein CASSLEGFYGYTF. This chain uses TRBV5-1 with TRBJ1-2; D is perhaps TRBD1 (5 bases). CDR3 size: 13 residues. Germline CDR1 is SGHRS and CDR2 is YFSETQ. The ends were cut back, 0 bases at V and 4 bases at J, with 7 bases in the middle.

The chain combines TRBV18 with TRBJ1-3; D ambiguous. Germline lookup yields CDR1 KGHSH and CDR2 LQKENI. This CDR3 contains 18 residues. The V end was cut by 3 bases, the J end by 2 bases, with 20 bases between. The DNA for the CDR3 is TGTGCCAGCTCACCTTTTGCCCAGGACTCTAGTCCTGGAAACACCATATATTTT. It specifies CASSPFAQDSSPGNTIYF.

This clone has just a few counts. V is TRBV24-1 and J is TRBJ2-3; 13 nucleotides align to TRBD2. Germline V gene lookup returns CDR1 KGHDR and CDR2 SFDVKD. V shed 3 bases and J 3 bases; nucleotides not matched to a gene: 8. The CDR3 consists of 18 residues. The CDR3 reads CATSDPRTSGSTTDTQYF. Written as DNA, the CDR3 is TGTGCCACCAGTGATCCAAGGACTAGCGGGAGCACAACAGATACGCAGTATTTT.

The chain recombines TRBV2 with TRBJ2-2; 10 nucleotides align to TRBD2. Germline V gives CDR1 SNHLY, CDR2 FYNNEI. Trimming removed 8 bases from V and 6 bases from J; junction bases left unmatched: 3. The CDR3 consists of 13 residues. CDR3 loop: CASQREGPGELFF. The DNA for the CDR3 is TGTGCCAGCCAGCGGGAGGGACCCGGGGAGCTGTTTTTT.

The rearrangement uses TRBV9 and TRBJ1-2; the match to TRBD1 covers 7 bases. V trimming: 2 bases; J trimming: 7 bases; junction bases outside the gene matches: 11. The CDR3 consists of 15 residues. Per the germline V gene, CDR1 is SGDLS and CDR2 is YYNGEE. The CDR3 sequence: CASSVSQDRPAGYTF. The CDR3 DNA reads TGTGCCAGCAGCGTCTCTCAGGACAGGCCTGCTGGCTACACCTTC.

The chain combines TRBV29-1 with TRBJ2-1, with D possibly matching TRBD1 (5 bases). The CDR3 consists of 14 residues. The germline V and J ends were trimmed by 4 bases and 0 bases, with 10 bases remaining between them. Germline V gives CDR1 SQVTM, CDR2 ANQGSEA. The CDR3 DNA follows: TGCAGCGTTGTTGGTGGGGCCTCCTACAATGAGCAGTTCTTC. It is translated as CSVVGGASYNEQFF.

The CDR3 DNA reads TGTGCCAGCAGCGAGAGATCTTTCTCCGGGACAGGGATCTTCTACGAGCAGTACTTC. Translating gives CASSERSFSGTGIFYEQYF. The V gene is TRBV9, the J gene TRBJ2-7; 9 nucleotides align to TRBD1. Trimming took 3 bases from V and 3 from J; bases not matched to a gene: 19. Germline CDR1 and CDR2: SGDLS and YYNGEE. The CDR3 contains 19 residues.

Only a few counts were recorded for this clone. CDR3 amino acids: CASSEGQGKTEAFF. The DNA of the CDR3 is TGTGCCAGCTCAGAGGGACAGGGGAAAACTGAAGCTTTCTTT. The rearrangement links TRBV18 to TRBJ1-1, with 10 bases that match TRBD1. There are 14 residues in the CDR3. The V gene end was trimmed by 5 bases and the J gene end by 5 bases; junction bases not matched to a gene: 5. CDR1 KGHSH and CDR2 LQKENI come from the germline V gene.

This chain links TRBV15 with TRBJ1-2; 11 bases align to TRBD1. Per the germline V gene, CDR1 is LNHNV and CDR2 is YYDKDF (reference sequence). Germline trimming cut 5 bases from V and 8 bases from J; bases unmatched to any gene: 10. This CDR3 spans 15 amino acids. This chain's CDR3 is CATSDPGQGAGGYTF. DNA of the CDR3: TGTGCCACCAGCGATCCCGGACAGGGGGCCGGCGGCTACACCTTC.